One and the same sample provided the 30 T cell receptor beta chains below, sequenced in a study of neurological immune-mediated disorders (dated by TCRdb to the late 2010s). Receptor amplification or capture employed 5' RACE. Data came from an Illumina HiSeq 2500. The public reads were reprocessed in TCRdb via fastp at Q25 and MiXCR, keeping in-frame beta chains. CDR3 protein sequences are deduplicated, and each keeps its most common genes and DNA. In all, the sample holds fewer than 25,000 distinct CDR3 sequences, and more than 9% of those were seen once. The ten largest clones add up to roughly a fifth of the sample. Sequencing input: PBMCs. The receptors originated from an older woman with HTLV-1-associated myelopathy (HAM/TSP).

The table lists this clonotype with many counts. The chain links TRBV7-9 to TRBJ2-7; tentatively, D is TRBD1 or TRBD2 (5 bases each). CDR1 is SEHNR, CDR2 FQNEAQ, per germline (reference sequence). The CDR3 is made up of 13 amino acids. With 2 bases removed from V and 5 bases from J, the gap between germline ends came to 10 bases. The CDR3 DNA sequence: TGTGCCAGCAGCTTATCCAGGGACGACGAGCAGTACTTC. Amino acid sequence: CASSLSRDDEQYF.

This clonotype was observed many times. The rearrangement links TRBV20-1 to TRBJ2-5, with D possibly TRBD2 on 5 matching bases. The CDR3 totals 14 residues. V was shortened by 2 bases and J by 5 bases, with 15 bases between the two germline ends. Germline-derived CDR1 and CDR2 are DFQATT and SNEGSKA (reference sequence). In DNA form, the CDR3 reads TGCAGTGCTAGATTAGGAGGTGGCGAGGAGACCCAGTACTTC. It translates to CSARLGGGEETQYF.

This clonotype was detected many times. V and J are TRBV18 and TRBJ2-3; 11 nucleotides line up with TRBD2. Germline V gives CDR1 KGHSH, CDR2 LQKENI. Unmatched junction bases numbered 6, after V lost 5 bases and J lost 2 bases. The CDR3 is 16 residues long. The CDR3 DNA reads TGTGCCAGCTCAAATCAACTAGCGGGGGCCACAGATACGCAGTATTTT. It yields the protein CASSNQLAGATDTQYF. The complete variable domain, with remaining parts taken from reference TRBV18 and TRBJ2-3, reads NAGVMQNPRHLVRRRGQEARLRCSPMKGHSHVYWYRQLPEEGLKFMVYLQKENIIDESGMPKERFSAEFPKEGPSILRIQQVVRGDSAAYFCASSNQLAGATDTQYFGPGTRLTVL.

This clonotype has a count of ten or more. The genes are TRBV5-1 and TRBJ1-1; D is unclear. Germline lookup yields CDR1 SGHRS and CDR2 YFSETQ. This CDR3 is built from 13 residues. V shed 0 bases and J shed 6 bases, with 9 bases lying between them. The CDR3 DNA sequence: TGCGCCAGCAGCTTGGTTACTCCGGCTGAAGCTTTCTTT. It specifies CASSLVTPAEAFF.

This clonotype was detected many times. The chain joins TRBV29-1 to TRBJ1-2; the D gene is possibly TRBD1 (6 bases). CDR1 is SQVTM, CDR2 ANQGSEA, per germline. V dropped 2 bases and J dropped 4 bases, with 23 bases sitting between them. The CDR3 has 17 amino acids. Here the CDR3 reads CSVEWWPFSGTLYGYTF. CDR3 coding DNA: TGCAGCGTTGAATGGTGGCCCTTTTCCGGGACACTCTATGGCTACACCTTC. Filled out from reference TRBV29-1 and TRBJ1-2, the complete variable domain reads SAVISQKPSRDICQRGTSLTIQCQVDSQVTMMFWYRQQPGQSLTLIATANQGSEATYESGFVIDKFPISRPNLTFSTLTVSNMSPEDSSIYLCSVEWWPFSGTLYGYTFGSGTRLTVV.

This clonotype came up many times. The rearrangement links TRBV30 to TRBJ2-3; no definite D call. V was shortened by 3 bases and J by 1 base, with 26 bases between the two germline ends. The CDR3 spans 19 residues. In germline, CDR1 is GTSNPN, CDR2 SVGIG (reference sequence). CDR3 in DNA: TGTGCCTGGAGCCCCCGAGGCAGCCCTATTTACGAGGGCACAGATACGCAGTATTTT. It specifies CAWSPRGSPIYEGTDTQYF.

This clonotype was seen at least ten times. This sequence joins TRBV5-6 and TRBJ2-1, with 7 positions matching TRBD2. This CDR3 comprises 16 residues. The J segment lost 5 bases and the V segment lost 1 base, leaving 9 bases of the junction unmatched. Looked up from germline, CDR1 is SGHDT and CDR2 is YYEEEE. CDR3 in DNA: TGTGCCAGCAGCTTGTTCGGGGCGGGAGCAGACAATGAGCAGTTCTTC. It encodes CASSLFGAGADNEQFF.

Many counts were recorded for this clonotype. The chain links TRBV29-1 to TRBJ2-7, with TRBD1 matching 10 bases. Germline trimming cut 5 bases from V and 4 bases from J; bases unmatched to any gene: 2. In germline, CDR1 is SQVTM, CDR2 ANQGSEA. This CDR3 contains 12 residues. The CDR3 sequence is CSVRTGGYEQYF. As DNA, the CDR3 is TGCAGCGTTAGGACAGGGGGGTACGAGCAGTACTTC.

Many counts were recorded for this clonotype. The genes are TRBV18 and TRBJ2-6; 7 nucleotides align to TRBD1. Germline trimming cut 4 bases from V and 0 bases from J; bases unmatched to any gene: 3. The CDR3 extends over 16 amino acids. CDR1 is KGHSH and CDR2 is LQKENI in the germline V gene. CDR3 DNA: TGTGCCAGCTCACTCACAGGGGTCTCTGGGGCCAACGTCCTGACTTTC. Translation gives CASSLTGVSGANVLTF.

This clonotype was seen many times. The gene calls are TRBV29-1 and TRBJ1-1; 7 bases align to TRBD1. The CDR3 length is 14 residues. Unmatched junction bases numbered 4, after V lost 0 bases and J lost 3 bases. Germline lookup yields CDR1 SQVTM and CDR2 ANQGSEA. In DNA form, the CDR3 reads TGCAGCGTTGAAGACGACAGGGAGGACACTGAAGCTTTCTTT. This translates into CSVEDDREDTEAFF.

This clonotype occurred many times. This chain joins TRBV5-1 and TRBJ2-2; possible D gene TRBD2, 5 bases. Germline-derived CDR1 and CDR2 are SGHRS and YFSETQ. V gave up 0 bases and J gave up 4 bases, with 7 bases separating them. This CDR3 is 14 amino acids long. The CDR3 is CASSLAAGTGELFF. CDR3 in DNA: TGCGCCAGCAGCTTGGCGGCGGGCACCGGGGAGCTGTTTTTT.

In its sample, this clonotype was seen many times. The gene calls are TRBV12-3 or TRBV12-4 and TRBJ2-2, with 7 bases matching TRBD1. Trimming at V came to 3 bases and at J to 1 base, leaving 5 bases not matched to a gene. This CDR3 is built from 16 residues. The CDR3, as DNA: TGTGCCAGCAGTTTCACAGGGGCGAAGAACACCGGGGAGCTGTTTTTT. Its protein is CASSFTGAKNTGELFF.

The chain is built from TRBV6-1 and TRBJ2-7; D gene uncertain. CDR1 is MNHNS and CDR2 is SASEGT in the germline V gene. V gave up 4 bases and J gave up 5 bases, with 15 bases separating them. This CDR3 comprises 14 residues. CDR3 sequence: CASSVGFQTNEQYF. The CDR3 DNA is TGTGCCAGCAGTGTGGGCTTTCAGACAAACGAGCAGTACTTC.

In its sample, this clonotype was seen many times. The chain links TRBV7-2 to TRBJ1-1; 7 bases align to TRBD1. Germline values: CDR1 SGHTA, CDR2 FQGNSA. Trimming removed 5 bases from V and 3 bases from J; junction bases left unmatched: 6. This CDR3 is built from 14 residues. Here the CDR3 reads CASSRRGGDTEAFF. The CDR3 region has the DNA TGTGCCAGCAGCCGCAGGGGGGGTGACACTGAAGCTTTCTTT.

This clonotype was observed many times. This chain connects TRBV12-3 or TRBV12-4 to TRBJ2-1; 7 bases match TRBD1. The CDR3 is 14 residues long. V trimming: 6 bases; J trimming: 2 bases; junction bases outside the gene matches: 4. The DNA for the CDR3 is TGTGCCAGCAGGTTGACAGGGACCTACAATGAGCAGTTCTTC. It specifies CASRLTGTYNEQFF.

This clonotype was counted at least ten times. This sequence joins TRBV20-1 and TRBJ1-2, with 7 nucleotides matching TRBD1. This CDR3 has 16 residues. Germline CDR1 DFQATT, CDR2 SNEGSKA (reference sequence). The J segment lost 0 bases and the V segment lost 1 base, leaving 8 bases of the junction unmatched. Written as DNA, the CDR3 is TGCAGTGCTAGAGGGGGAGGGGGCGTCTCTAACTATGGCTACACCTTC. Residues: CSARGGGGVSNYGYTF.

This clonotype has ten or more counts. The V and J genes are TRBV11-2 and TRBJ2-7; D not certain. Germline V gives CDR1 SGHAT, CDR2 FQNNGV. V was clipped by 4 bases and J by 0 bases, with 13 bases between them. The CDR3 is 15 amino acids. CDR3 in DNA: TGTGCCAGCAGCTGGGCGATGGAAAGCTCCTACGAGCAGTACTTC. It yields the protein CASSWAMESSYEQYF.

This clonotype was counted at least ten times. V gene TRBV18 combines with J gene TRBJ2-1; D uncertain. The CDR3 extends over 15 amino acids. Per germline, CDR1 KGHSH and CDR2 LQKENI. V dropped 3 bases and J dropped 0 bases, with 9 bases sitting between them. In DNA, the CDR3 is TGTGCCAGCTCACCCCTTCACAGCTCCTACAATGAGCAGTTCTTC. Protein product: CASSPLHSSYNEQFF.

This clonotype was detected ten times or more. V and J are TRBV20-1 and TRBJ2-3, with 8 bases that match TRBD2. The CDR3 is 13 residues long. Per germline, CDR1 DFQATT and CDR2 SNEGSKA (reference sequence). V shed 6 bases and J 1 base; nucleotides not matched to a gene: 3. The CDR3 region has the DNA TGCAGTGCGCCGACTAGCGGCACAGATACGCAGTATTTT. It is translated as CSAPTSGTDTQYF.

This clonotype was seen a few times. This chain links TRBV11-2 with TRBJ2-5; D unclear. The CDR3 sequence is 12 residues long. The germline V and J ends were trimmed by 1 base and 4 bases, with 4 bases remaining between them. CDR1 and CDR2 from the germline V gene are SGHAT and FQNNGV. The CDR3 protein is CASSLVPETQYF. In DNA form, the CDR3 reads TGTGCCAGCAGCTTAGTGCCAGAGACCCAGTACTTC. Combining the CDR3 with reference TRBV11-2 and TRBJ2-5 gives the whole variable domain EAGVAQSPRYKIIEKRQSVAFWCNPISGHATLYWYQQILGQGPKLLIQFQNNGVVDDSQLPKDRFSAERLKGVDSTLKIQPAKLEDSAVYLCASSLVPETQYFGPGTRLLVL.

At least ten counts were recorded for this clonotype. DNA for the CDR3: TGTGCCAGCAGGCTAGTAGGGGCAGAGACTAATGAAAAACTGTTTTTT. Translated, it gives CASRLVGAETNEKLFF. The V gene is TRBV27, the J gene TRBJ1-4, with D perhaps TRBD1 (5 bases). CDR1 is MNHEY and CDR2 is SMNVEV in the germline V gene (reference sequence). This CDR3 is 16 amino acids long. V was cut by 6 bases and J by 2 bases, with 16 bases left in between.

This clonotype was recorded at least ten times. The chain combines TRBV6-5 with TRBJ2-7, with D tentatively TRBD2 (7 bases). V lost 0 bases and J 0 bases, leaving 15 bases between the germline ends. This CDR3 comprises 17 residues. CDR1 is MNHEY, CDR2 SVGAGI, per germline. The CDR3 sequence: CASSYSGGASSSYEQYF. In nucleotides, the CDR3 is TGTGCCAGCAGTTACTCGGGGGGGGCCTCGAGCTCCTACGAGCAGTACTTC.

This clonotype has ten or more counts. J is TRBJ1-1 and V is TRBV5-1; D is possibly TRBD1 (5 bases). From germline, CDR1 is SGHRS and CDR2 YFSETQ. Trimming took 0 bases from V and 0 from J, leaving 15 bases between them. The CDR3 spans 17 residues. This CDR3 reads CASSLESRGPVNTEAFF. The CDR3 region has the DNA TGCGCCAGCAGCTTGGAGTCGAGGGGACCGGTGAACACTGAAGCTTTCTTT.

This clonotype was observed at least ten times. The CDR3 region is CASRGGANTGELFF. CDR3 nucleotide sequence: TGTGCCAGCCGAGGGGGAGCGAACACCGGGGAGCTGTTTTTT. The rearrangement links TRBV2 to TRBJ2-2; a possible D gene is TRBD1 (6 bases). Germline CDR1 reads SNHLY; CDR2 reads FYNNEI. The CDR3 length is 14 residues. Between the trimmed V and J ends, which lost 8 bases and 0 bases, there was a span of 10 bases.

The sample holds a few counts of this clonotype. The rearrangement uses TRBV20-1 and TRBJ2-3; TRBD1 matches 7 bases. This CDR3 is built from 14 residues. Germline loops: CDR1 DFQATT, CDR2 SNEGSKA (reference sequence). V dropped 3 bases and J dropped 0; count of bases not matched to a gene: 3. This CDR3 reads CSARTGPSTDTQYF. The CDR3 DNA reads as TGCAGTGCTAGGACAGGGCCCAGCACAGATACGCAGTATTTT.

There are many counts of this clonotype. The junction does not match germline at one end; this may be a read error. This chain links TRBV7-9 with TRBJ2-3; 11 bases match TRBD2. Germline assignment: CDR1 SEHNR and CDR2 FQNEAQ (reference sequence). The CDR3 totals 14 residues. CDR3 in amino acids: CASSLAGGADTQYF. Here the CDR3 DNA reads TGTGCCAGCAGCCTAGCGGGGGGTGCAGATACGCAGTATTTT. The variable domain in full, with the rest retrieved from reference TRBV7-9 and TRBJ2-3, is DTGVSQNPRHKITKRGQNVTFRCDPISEHNRLYWYRQTLGQGPEFLTYFQNEAQLEKSRLLSDRFSAERPKGSFSTLEIQRTEQGDSAMYLCASSLAGGADTQYFGPGTRLTVL.

This clonotype has at least ten counts. The chain recombines TRBV27 with TRBJ1-1; D possibly corresponds to TRBD1 (5 bases). The CDR3 runs to 17 residues. V was clipped by 0 bases and J by 0 bases, with 14 bases between them. CDR1 and CDR2 from the germline V gene are MNHEY and SMNVEV (reference sequence). CDR3: CASSLSMSGRMNTEAFF. The CDR3 DNA reads as TGTGCCAGCAGTTTATCTATGTCAGGGAGAATGAACACTGAAGCTTTCTTT.

The table lists this clonotype with many counts. The J gene is TRBJ2-7, the V gene TRBV7-9, with a tentative D call TRBD1 (6 bases). This CDR3 spans 14 amino acids. Germline loops: CDR1 SEHNR, CDR2 FQNEAQ (reference sequence). The V end lost 4 bases, the J end lost 2 bases, and 12 bases lay between the germline ends. DNA for the CDR3: TGTGCCAGCAGCTCCCGGGACACGACCTACGAGCAGTACTTC. Protein: CASSSRDTTYEQYF.

This clonotype was recorded many times. The CDR3 DNA sequence: TGTGCCAGCAGCTTTACCGGGACACATAGCAATCAGCCCCAGCATTTT. As protein: CASSFTGTHSNQPQHF. This chain uses TRBV5-6 with TRBJ1-5; the D gene is possibly TRBD1 (6 bases). This CDR3 has 16 residues. Germline assignment: CDR1 SGHDT and CDR2 YYEEEE. V shed 2 bases and J shed 0 bases, with 12 bases lying between them. Filled out from reference TRBV5-6 and TRBJ1-5, the complete variable domain reads DAGVTQSPTHLIKTRGQQVTLRCSPKSGHDTVSWYQQALGQGPQFIFQYYEEEERQRGNFPDRFSGHQFPNYSSELNVNALLLGDSALYLCASSFTGTHSNQPQHFGDGTRLSIL.

Comment on this clonotype: The germline gene is not matched at one end of the junction; a read error may be the cause. The chain has TRBV5-1 and TRBJ2-1, with 10 nucleotides matching TRBD2. Germline V gene lookup returns CDR1 SGHRS and CDR2 YFSETQ. The length of the CDR3 is 17 residues. CDR3 DNA: TGCACCAGCAGGGTGGGTAGCGGGGGGCCACAGGGGCCGGAGCAGTTCTTC. It encodes CTSRVGSGGPQGPEQFF.